The 16 T cell receptor beta chains given below trace back to one sample, sequenced in a study of blood T cell repertoires in COVID-19 (dated by TCRdb to 2020 to 2022). The method behind the library was the immunoSEQ multiplex PCR assay. TCRdb carries this immuneACCESS record with in-frame sequences only. Its versions omit some clonotypes, under half of them owing to an unresolved V gene in the studies checked, with the rest unexplained. The sample table contains some 140,000 clones; only one count was recorded for more than 75% of them. Clones ranked in the top ten supply around 13% of the sample. The sequencing input was peripheral blood. The receptor source for this set is a man of 80 years or more with acute or convalescent COVID-19.

The CDR3 nucleotides are TGTGCCAGCAGTTTAGAGGGCTTAACTGAAGCTTTCTTT. Amino acid sequence: CASSLEGLTEAFF. The rearrangement joins TRBV28 to TRBJ1-1; D gene ambiguous. The CDR3 covers 13 residues. Germline V gene sequence: CDR1 MDHEN, CDR2 SYDVKM. Between the trimmed V and J ends, which lost 2 bases and 5 bases, there was a span of 9 bases.

This sequence joins TRBV20-1 and TRBJ1-5, with unresolved D. Trimming shortened V by 6 bases and J by 6 bases, and 6 bases separated the two germline ends. This CDR3 is built from 10 residues. CDR1 is DFQATT and CDR2 is SNEGSKA in the germline V gene (reference sequence). The CDR3 nucleotides are TGCAGTGCCGGGTCTCAGCCCCAGCATTTT. Translation: CSAGSQPQHF.

Only a few counts were recorded for this clone. V is TRBV30 and J is TRBJ2-5, with 9 nucleotides matching TRBD2. The CDR3 loop spans 13 amino acids. The germline CDR1 and CDR2 sequences are GTSNPN and SVGIG (reference sequence). V lost 2 bases and J lost 5; bases outside the gene matches: 3. The CDR3 loop reads CAWSIGTSETQYF. CDR3 DNA sequence: TGTGCCTGGAGTATCGGGACTAGCGAGACCCAGTACTTC.

This rearrangement joins TRBV18 to TRBJ2-7; 8 bases fit TRBD1. Trimming cost V 4 bases and J 5 bases; bases outside gene matches: 1. This CDR3 has 12 amino acids. Germline V lookup: CDR1 KGHSH, CDR2 LQKENI. Here the CDR3 reads CASSQDRDEQYF. CDR3 nucleotides: TGTGCCAGCTCACAGGACAGGGACGAGCAGTACTTC.

This clone was observed a single time. The chain links TRBV9 to TRBJ2-2, with D perhaps TRBD2 (5 bases). The CDR3 contains 15 residues. Deletions cut 0 bases from V and 6 bases from J, with 12 bases between. From germline, CDR1 is SGDLS and CDR2 YYNGEE. As DNA, the CDR3 is TGTGCCAGCAGCGTAGTCGAGCTAGCCGCCGGGGAGCTGTTTTTT. The encoded protein is CASSVVELAAGELFF.

The chain joins TRBV28 to TRBJ1-1; 11 bases are shared with TRBD1. The junction had 8 bases not matched to a gene; V was cut back by 6 bases and J by 5 bases. The germline CDR1 and CDR2 sequences are MDHEN and SYDVKM. This CDR3 has 15 residues. The DNA of the CDR3 is TGTGCCAGCAGCCGGCCCCGGGACAGGGGGACTGAAGCTTTCTTT. Amino acids: CASSRPRDRGTEAFF.

Here the CDR3 DNA reads TGTGCCAGCAGTTACTCGTTAACCGGGGGACGCTACGAGCAGTACTTC. This encodes CASSYSLTGGRYEQYF. This chain links TRBV6-2 or TRBV6-3 with TRBJ2-7; tentatively, D is TRBD2 (6 bases). V lost 0 bases and J lost 3, with 15 bases in between. Germline assignment: CDR1 MNHEY and CDR2 SVGEGT. This CDR3 spans 16 amino acids.

V is TRBV6-5 and J is TRBJ1-1; the D gene is possibly TRBD1 (5 bases). The germline V gene has CDR1 MNHEY and CDR2 SVGAGI. The V end lost 7 bases, the J end lost 4 bases, and 16 bases lay between the germline ends. The CDR3 is made up of 14 amino acids. CDR3 loop: CASMIGEGGTEAFF. The CDR3 DNA reads TGTGCCAGCATGATAGGGGAAGGCGGCACTGAAGCTTTCTTT.

The chain employs TRBV9 and TRBJ1-4; TRBD1 agrees at 8 bases. Trimming removed 2 bases from V and 8 bases from J; junction bases left unmatched: 11. This CDR3 has 16 residues. Germline loops: CDR1 SGDLS, CDR2 YYNGEE. In DNA, the CDR3 is TGTGCCAGCAGCGTTGGACCAGGGGGCGGAGGAGAAAAACTGTTTTTT. This codes for CASSVGPGGGGEKLFF.

The chain couples TRBV5-1 to TRBJ2-1, with D tentatively TRBD1 (5 bases). The CDR3 is 14 residues long. Germline-derived CDR1 and CDR2 are SGHRS and YFSETQ. V was trimmed by 7 bases and J by 2 bases, leaving 13 bases between them. The CDR3: CASSPQDTYNEQFF. CDR3 in DNA: TGCGCCAGCTCCCCACAGGACACCTACAATGAGCAGTTCTTC.

The V call is TRBV18, the J call TRBJ1-3, with a possible D match to TRBD1 (6 bases). Trimming removed 1 base from V and 1 base from J, with 14 bases in between. The CDR3 is 17 amino acids. Germline V gene sequence: CDR1 KGHSH, CDR2 LQKENI. Here the CDR3 DNA reads TGTGCCAGCTCACCACGCATATCAGGGGTTTCTGGAAACACCATATATTTT. It encodes CASSPRISGVSGNTIYF.

This clone was detected only a few times. The chain recombines TRBV3-1 (or the pseudogene TRBV3-2) with TRBJ2-3; D is undetermined. V lost 0 bases and J 4 bases, leaving 11 bases between the germline ends. Per germline, CDR1 LGHDT and CDR2 YNNKEL (reference sequence). The CDR3 sequence is 15 residues long. The CDR3 nucleotides are TGTGCCAGCAGCCAAGATCTGGTAGCCCCAGATACGCAGTATTTT. This encodes CASSQDLVAPDTQYF.

The gene calls are TRBV6-5 and TRBJ2-7; 8 bases are shared with TRBD1. The CDR3 runs 15 residues. Germline CDR1 is MNHEY and CDR2 is SVGAGI. The J segment lost 1 base and the V segment lost 5 bases, leaving 7 bases of the junction unmatched. The CDR3 sequence is CASSTTDRASYEQYF. CDR3 nucleotide sequence: TGTGCCAGCAGTACTACGGACAGGGCTTCCTACGAGCAGTACTTC.

This clone occurred a few times. The chain employs TRBV7-9 and TRBJ1-6; weak D call: TRBD1 (5 bases). The CDR3 totals 15 residues. The V gene's germline CDR1 is SEHNR and CDR2 FQNEAQ (reference sequence). V was pared by 5 bases and J by 10 bases, with 18 bases between. CDR3 in amino acids: CASSQTLGGYSPLHF. The CDR3 nucleotides read TGTGCCAGCAGCCAGACCTTGGGGGGTTACTCACCCCTCCACTTT.

CDR3 amino acids: CASSQDEGRPQHF. In DNA, the CDR3 is TGTGCCAGCAGCCAAGACGAGGGCAGGCCCCAGCATTTT. The chain recombines TRBV3-1 (or the pseudogene TRBV3-2) with TRBJ1-5; D is undetermined. This CDR3 is 13 amino acids long. Germline V CDR1 and CDR2: LGHDT, YNNKEL (reference sequence). The ends were cut back, 0 bases at V and 9 bases at J, with 9 bases in the middle.

This clone occurred once. CDR3 in DNA: TGTGCCAGTAGTAAGAGAAGTGAAAACACAGATACGCAGTATTTT. This sequence encodes CASSKRSENTDTQYF. The V and J genes are TRBV19 and TRBJ2-3, with unresolved D. CDR3 length equals 15 residues. Trimming pared 4 bases from V and 2 bases from J, leaving 13 bases between. Germline CDR1 LNHDA, CDR2 SQIVND (reference sequence). Full variable domain (remainder filled in from reference TRBV19 and TRBJ2-3): DGGITQSPKYLFRKEGQNVTLSCEQNLNHDAMYWYRQDPGQGLRLIYYSQIVNDFQKGDIAEGYSVSREKKESFPLTVTSAQKNPTAFYLCASSKRSENTDTQYFGPGTRLTVL.